A selection of T cell receptor beta chains follows, all from one sample in a study of response to subunit inactivated influenza vaccine. TCRdb itself ran the RT-PCR reads through MiXCR, one entry per CDR3 protein. The sample includes 450,000 to 600,000 distinct CDR3 sequences, under 8.5% of them seen just once. The sequenced sample was PBMCs from blood, obtained around 25 months after vaccination. The receptors were sampled from a man in his fifties or sixties who received an inactivated influenza vaccine. Both conserved end residues are part of each CDR3. D genes are given only for firm matches. Expanded clones are given a class, and other clones once, few, many or no size at all.

d_call | j_call | clone_size | v_call | cdr3_nt | cdr3_aa
- | TRBJ2-1 | - | TRBV4-1 | TGCGCCAGCAGCCAAGGAGGTCTCCTGTACAATGAGCAGTTCTTC | CASSQGGLLYNEQFF
TRBD2 | TRBJ2-7 | few | TRBV9 | TGTGCCAGCAGCCCTTGGATAGCGGGGGTAATTTACGAGCAGTACTTC | CASSPWIAGVIYEQYF
- | TRBJ1-4 | many | TRBV5-1 | TGCGCCAGCAGTGGTGCCGGCGAAAAACTGTTTTTT | CASSGAGEKLFF
- | TRBJ1-2 | few | TRBV10-2 | TGCGCCAGCAGTGAGTCGTGGGATGGCTACACCTTC | CASSESWDGYTF
- | TRBJ2-7 | many | TRBV20-1 | TGCAGTGCTATCAGGGGTAGCGGAAACTACGAGCAGTACTTC | CSAIRGSGNYEQYF
- | TRBJ1-5 | few | TRBV15 | TGTGCCACCAGCAGAGGAAGGGAGTTTCAGCCCCAGCATTTT | CATSRGREFQPQHF
- | TRBJ1-2 | many | TRBV10-3 | TGTGCCATCAGTGAGGAGGGGGTCTATGGCTACACCTTC | CAISEEGVYGYTF
TRBD2 | TRBJ2-3 | - | TRBV20-1 | TGCAGTGCTAGGAGGGCTAGCGGGAAGGTAGATACGCAGTATTTT | CSARRASGKVDTQYF
TRBD2 | TRBJ2-1 | few | TRBV7-3 | TGTGCCAGCAGCCACCCTCATACGACTAGCGGGAGTTTGGCTTTCTTC | CASSHPHTTSGSLAFF
- | TRBJ1-2 | few | TRBV29-1 | TGCAGCGTTGAAGAGGATGGGCGAAGTCGGAACTATGGCTACACCTTC | CSVEEDGRSRNYGYTF
- | TRBJ1-6 | - | TRBV6-5 | TGTGCCAGCGGAATAGGGAATTCACCCCTCCACTTT | CASGIGNSPLHF
- | TRBJ2-3 | few | TRBV29-1 | TGCAGCGTTGGGTGGGAGAGGGAGTCAGATACGCAGTATTTT | CSVGWERESDTQYF
- | TRBJ1-1 | - | TRBV7-9 | TGTGCCAGCAGCTCCATCCCGCGGCAGGGATACACTGAAGCTTTCTTT | CASSSIPRQGYTEAFF
- | TRBJ2-7 | few | TRBV6-2/TRBV6-3 | TGTGCCAGCAGTTTTTCCGGGACCCCGGGAGAGCAGTACTTC | CASSFSGTPGEQYF
TRBD1 | TRBJ2-7 | - | TRBV5-1 | TGCGCCGGCAGCTTAGATTACAGGGGGACGGACTACGAGCAGTACTTC | CAGSLDYRGTDYEQYF
- | TRBJ1-2 | - | TRBV14 | TGTGCCAGCAGCCTCCAGGGTGAGGGTCTTGGCTACACCTTC | CASSLQGEGLGYTF
- | TRBJ1-1 | many | TRBV28 | TGTGCCAGCAGCCGATTGACAGGGAACACTGAAGCTTTCTTT | CASSRLTGNTEAFF